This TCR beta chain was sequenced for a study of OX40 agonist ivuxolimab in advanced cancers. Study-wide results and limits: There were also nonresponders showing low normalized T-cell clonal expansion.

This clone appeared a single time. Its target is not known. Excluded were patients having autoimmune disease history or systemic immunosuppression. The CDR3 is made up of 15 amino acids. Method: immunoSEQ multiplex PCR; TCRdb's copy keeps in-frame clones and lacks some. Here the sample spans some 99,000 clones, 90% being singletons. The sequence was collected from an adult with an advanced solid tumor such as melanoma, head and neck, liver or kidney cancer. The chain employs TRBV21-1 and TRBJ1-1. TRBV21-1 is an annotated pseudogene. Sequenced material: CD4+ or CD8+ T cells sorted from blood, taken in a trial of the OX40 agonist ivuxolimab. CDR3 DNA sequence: TGTGCCAGCAGCAATCAACGGCAGTGGGTCACTGAAGCTTTCTTT. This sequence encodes CASSNQRQWVTEAFF.